These 30 T cell receptor beta chains were all obtained from the same sample, sequenced in a study of blood T cell repertoires in COVID-19 (dated by TCRdb to 2018 to 2020). The library was generated by the immunoSEQ multiplex PCR assay. Drawn from immuneACCESS, this table holds only the in-frame rearrangements with V and J called that TCRdb kept. Clones are partly lost; checked studies trace under half to an unresolved V gene and leave the rest unexplained. The table for this sample lists 200,000 or so clones; roughly 90% of them were counted only once. The ten most abundant clones make up under 3% of the sample. Sequences were obtained from PBMCs or T cells enriched from blood (not recorded which). The receptors derive from a woman aged 25 to 39 who had recovered from COVID-19.

The rearrangement links TRBV11-3 to TRBJ2-1, with D perhaps matching TRBD1 (8 bases). V lost 5 bases, J lost 2 bases, and 16 bases lay in between. This CDR3 has 16 amino acids. CDR1 and CDR2 from the germline V gene are SGHNT and YENEEA. In DNA form, the CDR3 reads TGTGCCAGCAGCAGACGGACAGGGAGGGCCTACAATGAGCAGTTCTTC. This translates into CASSRRTGRAYNEQFF. The whole variable domain, filled in from reference TRBV11-3 and TRBJ2-1, reads EAGVVQSPRYKIIEKKQPVAFWCNPISGHNTLYWYLQNLGQGPELLIRYENEEAVDDSQLPKDRFSAERLKGVDSTLKIQPAELGDSAVYLCASSRRTGRAYNEQFFGPGTRLTVL.

The chain recombines TRBV13 with TRBJ2-7, with 9 bases that match TRBD1. Germline CDR1 reads PRHDT; CDR2 reads FYEKMQ (reference sequence). The CDR3 covers 15 residues. Losses at the gene ends were 0 bases for V and 0 bases for J; bases not matched to a gene: 0. The CDR3 sequence: CASSLGTGGSYEQYF. In DNA form, the CDR3 reads TGTGCCAGCAGCTTAGGGACAGGGGGCTCCTACGAGCAGTACTTC.

The chain carries TRBV7-6 and TRBJ2-1; 9 bases map to TRBD1. Trimming took 5 bases from V and 4 from J; bases not matched to a gene: 6. The length of the CDR3 is 15 residues. Germline V gene sequence: CDR1 SGHVS, CDR2 FNYEAQ. The CDR3 bases are TGTGCCAGCAGCGGTTCCGGGACAGGGTACAATGAGCAGTTCTTC. Protein sequence: CASSGSGTGYNEQFF.

This clone appeared once. J is TRBJ2-7 and V is TRBV27; 12 nucleotides match TRBD1. The CDR3 runs to 15 residues. Germline-derived CDR1 and CDR2 are MNHEY and SMNVEV (reference sequence). V trimming: 6 bases; J trimming: 6 bases; junction bases outside the gene matches: 9. CDR3 loop: CASRWSGTGGFEQYF. DNA for the CDR3: TGTGCCAGCAGATGGAGCGGGACAGGGGGCTTCGAGCAGTACTTC.

This chain connects TRBV7-6 to TRBJ2-1; 7 positions match TRBD1. Germline-derived CDR1 and CDR2 are SGHVS and FNYEAQ. This CDR3 is 15 amino acids long. With 7 bases clipped from V and 0 bases from J, the junction kept 6 bases outside the gene matches. CDR3 residues: CASTPDRASYNEQFF. CDR3 in DNA: TGTGCCAGCACCCCCGACAGGGCCTCCTACAATGAGCAGTTCTTC.

V and J are TRBV7-2 and TRBJ2-2; D gene unclear. CDR3 length: 13 amino acids. Germline CDR1 is SGHTA and CDR2 is FQGNSA. With 7 bases removed from V and 5 bases from J, the gap between germline ends came to 11 bases. The CDR3 DNA is TGTGCCAGCACCAATCGGTTGACCGGGGAGCTGTTTTTT. It is translated as CASTNRLTGELFF.

The CDR3 nucleotides read TGTGCCAGCAGCCAAGAGGAGGGGGCTGGAGCAGATACGCAGTATTTT. Translation gives CASSQEEGAGADTQYF. The chain couples TRBV3-1 (or the pseudogene TRBV3-2) to TRBJ2-3; D is perhaps TRBD1 (7 bases). Trimming removed 0 bases at V and 4 bases at J, with 14 bases between. Germline CDR1 reads LGHDT; CDR2 reads YNNKEL (reference sequence). The CDR3 has 16 amino acids.

The CDR3 here is CASSAETGEVETQYF. The DNA of the CDR3 is TGTGCCAGCAGTGCAGAAACAGGGGAGGTTGAGACCCAGTACTTC. The chain carries TRBV2 and TRBJ2-5, with D tentatively TRBD1 (7 bases). Germline V gene sequence: CDR1 SNHLY, CDR2 FYNNEI. Trimming removed 4 bases at V and 5 bases at J, with 17 bases between. There are 15 residues in the CDR3.

The rearrangement links TRBV11-3 to TRBJ2-7, with 7 positions matching TRBD1. The ends lost 5 bases at V and 6 bases at J; junction bases unmatched: 4. Germline CDR1 reads SGHNT; CDR2 reads YENEEA. CDR3 length: 12 residues. This chain's CDR3 is CASSRGDSEQYF. CDR3 coding DNA: TGTGCCAGCAGCCGTGGGGACAGCGAGCAGTACTTC.

The V and J genes are TRBV3-1 (or the pseudogene TRBV3-2) and TRBJ1-1; no clear D. Trimming took 1 base from V and 0 from J, leaving 9 bases between them. The CDR3 has 15 amino acids. Per the germline V gene, CDR1 is LGHDT and CDR2 is YNNKEL (reference sequence). CDR3 loop: CASSQASTMNTEAFF. CDR3 nucleotide sequence: TGTGCCAGCAGCCAAGCTAGCACCATGAACACTGAAGCTTTCTTT.

The chain employs TRBV28 and TRBJ2-7; a weak D match, TRBD2 (7 bases). CDR3 length: 13 amino acids. Trimming left V 6 bases short and J 4 bases short, with 13 bases between. CDR1 and CDR2 from the germline V gene are MDHEN and SYDVKM. The DNA for the CDR3 is TGTGCCAGCAGATTAGGGGGGGCGTACGAGCAGTACTTC. Protein sequence: CASRLGGAYEQYF.

Only one count was recorded for this clone. V and J are TRBV6-5 and TRBJ2-7; D is possibly TRBD2 (5 bases). CDR1 and CDR2 (germline): MNHEY, SVGAGI. The CDR3 covers 15 residues. Deletions cut 5 bases from V and 0 bases from J, with 14 bases between. CDR3 coding DNA: TGTGCCAGCAGTCCTAATGCGGGTTACTCCTACGAGCAGTACTTC. This sequence encodes CASSPNAGYSYEQYF.

The V and J genes are TRBV6-5 and TRBJ2-2, with D tentatively TRBD2 (5 bases). The germline V gene has CDR1 MNHEY and CDR2 SVGAGI. The ends were cut back, 8 bases at V and 7 bases at J, with 17 bases in the middle. CDR3 size: 14 residues. The CDR3 sequence: CASRGPLRVGELFF. The CDR3 DNA follows: TGTGCCAGCCGCGGGCCTTTACGGGTCGGGGAGCTGTTTTTT.

V usage is TRBV2 and J usage is TRBJ1-2; D gene uncertain. V was shortened by 8 bases and J by 4 bases, with 11 bases between the two germline ends. The CDR3 consists of 12 residues. Germline CDR1 is SNHLY and CDR2 is FYNNEI. DNA of the CDR3: TGTGCCAGCGGAGCTGATCTCTATGGCTACACCTTC. Translating gives CASGADLYGYTF.

The chain has TRBV29-1 and TRBJ2-5, with TRBD2 matching over 13 bases. Germline V gene sequence: CDR1 SQVTM, CDR2 ANQGSEA. The CDR3 spans 14 residues. With 7 bases clipped from V and 5 bases from J, the junction kept 7 bases outside the gene matches. CDR3 DNA sequence: TGCAGCGCCGTACTAGCGGGGGGGCCTGAGACCCAGTACTTC. This sequence encodes CSAVLAGGPETQYF.

This chain links TRBV7-8 with TRBJ1-5, with D possibly matching TRBD1 (5 bases). This CDR3 region has 16 residues. Looked up from germline, CDR1 is SGHVS and CDR2 is FQNEAQ. V was trimmed by 1 base and J by 2 bases, leaving 12 bases between them. DNA of the CDR3: TGTGCCAGCAGCTTAGTGGGAGGGGCCGGCAATCAGCCCCAGCATTTT. It encodes CASSLVGGAGNQPQHF.

CDR3 in amino acids: CASLRGMAENTEAFF. In nucleotides, the CDR3 is TGTGCCAGCTTACGGGGTATGGCGGAGAACACTGAAGCTTTCTTT. This chain links TRBV2 with TRBJ1-1; the D is unclear. Germline V gene data show CDR1 as SNHLY and CDR2 as FYNNEI. V was pared by 8 bases and J by 1 base, with 17 bases between. The CDR3 extends over 15 amino acids.

This clone was detected once. V is TRBV27 and J is TRBJ1-4, with D possibly TRBD1 on 5 matching bases. The CDR3 sequence is 15 residues long. From germline, CDR1 is MNHEY and CDR2 SMNVEV (reference sequence). With 5 bases removed from V and 6 bases from J, the gap between germline ends came to 16 bases. The CDR3: CASSLGGREYEKLFF. As DNA, the CDR3 is TGTGCCAGCAGTCTGGGGGGAAGAGAGTATGAAAAACTGTTTTTT.

The rearrangement links TRBV27 to TRBJ2-1, with D uncertain. Germline CDR1 reads MNHEY; CDR2 reads SMNVEV (reference sequence). The CDR3 extends over 15 amino acids. V lost 8 bases and J 0 bases, leaving 14 bases between the germline ends. The CDR3 reads CASSPGPLSYNEQFF. The DNA for the CDR3 is TGTGCCAGCTCGCCGGGTCCACTCTCCTACAATGAGCAGTTCTTC.

The rearrangement links TRBV4-1 to TRBJ1-1, with 8 bases lining up with TRBD1. CDR3 size: 14 residues. The germline CDR1 and CDR2 sequences are MGHRA and YSYEKL. Trimming took 5 bases from V and 1 from J; bases not matched to a gene: 3. The CDR3 here is CASSYGTGNTEAFF. DNA for the CDR3: TGCGCCAGCAGCTACGGGACAGGGAACACTGAAGCTTTCTTT.

Only a few counts were recorded for this clone. The V gene is TRBV2, the J gene TRBJ1-1, with D possibly TRBD1 on 5 matching bases. This CDR3 has 18 amino acids. CDR1 SNHLY and CDR2 FYNNEI come from the germline V gene. The ends were cut back, 8 bases at V and 0 bases at J, with 25 bases in the middle. The CDR3 loop reads CASSLLGDSQGVNTEAFF. CDR3 sequence (DNA): TGTGCCAGCTCTCTTTTGGGGGACTCCCAGGGCGTGAACACTGAAGCTTTCTTT.

The chain combines TRBV6-6 with TRBJ2-6, with TRBD2 matching over 11 bases. Germline CDR1 reads MNHNY; CDR2 reads SVGAGI (reference sequence). The V gene end was trimmed by 4 bases and the J gene end by 2 bases; junction bases not matched to a gene: 1. The CDR3 extends over 16 amino acids. The CDR3 reads CASSLTSGAGANVLTF. For the CDR3, the DNA is TGTGCCAGCAGTTTGACTAGCGGGGCTGGGGCCAACGTCCTGACTTTC.

This chain uses TRBV11-2 with TRBJ1-1; no reliable D call. Germline values: CDR1 SGHAT, CDR2 FQNNGV. Trimming shortened V by 2 bases and J by 6 bases, and 7 bases separated the two germline ends. The CDR3 runs 12 residues. CDR3 region: CASSLLIAEAFF. The CDR3 nucleotides read TGTGCCAGCAGCTTATTGATAGCTGAAGCTTTCTTT.

J is TRBJ1-2 and V is TRBV7-9; 9 nucleotides agree with TRBD1. CDR1 and CDR2 from the germline V gene are SEHNR and FQNEAQ (reference sequence). V gave up 1 base and J gave up 6 bases; unmatched junction bases: 3. This CDR3 region has 14 residues. CDR3 in DNA: TGTGCCAGCAGCTTAGGGGGACAGGGTGATGGCTACACCTTC. Encoded protein: CASSLGGQGDGYTF.

J is TRBJ1-6 and V is TRBV6-6; D gene uncertain. This CDR3 comprises 15 residues. The V and J ends lost 0 bases and 8 bases respectively, with 11 bases between them. The germline gives CDR1 MNHNY, CDR2 SVGAGI (reference sequence). The CDR3 DNA reads TGTGCCAGCAGTTACTCTAGCGATGGGGATTCACCCCTCCACTTT. Its protein product is CASSYSSDGDSPLHF.

This clone was counted a few times. The gene calls are TRBV18 and TRBJ1-1; D gene unclear. The CDR3 totals 14 residues. The germline V and J ends were trimmed by 1 base and 1 base, with 7 bases remaining between them. Germline CDR1 and CDR2: KGHSH and LQKENI. Here the CDR3 reads CASSPQRQNTEAFF. The CDR3 region has the DNA TGTGCCAGCTCACCACAAAGACAGAACACTGAAGCTTTCTTT.

The CDR3: CASSLADSSNQPQHF. CDR3 nucleotides: TGTGCCAGCAGCTTAGCGGACAGTAGCAATCAGCCCCAGCATTTT. This chain joins TRBV7-8 and TRBJ1-5; D might be TRBD1 (6 bases). Between the trimmed V and J ends, which lost 0 bases and 0 bases, there was a span of 6 bases. The CDR3 is 15 residues long. Germline V gene data show CDR1 as SGHVS and CDR2 as FQNEAQ.

The J gene is TRBJ2-3, the V gene TRBV7-2, with no clear D. Germline values: CDR1 SGHTA, CDR2 FQGNSA. The CDR3 runs to 14 residues. Trimming stripped 2 bases from V and 6 bases from J, with 12 bases between. The DNA for the CDR3 is TGTGCCAGCAGCTTAAACAGCTATCGCGATACGCAGTATTTT. This translates into CASSLNSYRDTQYF. The full variable domain, completed using reference TRBV7-2 and TRBJ2-3, is GAGVSQSPSNKVTEKGKDVELRCDPISGHTALYWYRQSLGQGLEFLIYFQGNSAPDKSGLPSDRFSAERTGGSVSTLTIQRTQQEDSAVYLCASSLNSYRDTQYFGPGTRLTVL.

A note on this clone: Other DNA sequences in this specimen translate into the identical CDR3. This sequence joins TRBV3-1 (or the pseudogene TRBV3-2) and TRBJ1-5; TRBD1 is a possible D gene (6 bases). The CDR3 totals 13 residues. CDR1 and CDR2 (germline): LGHDT, YNNKEL (reference sequence). V lost 4 bases and J lost 4, with 8 bases in between. In DNA form, the CDR3 reads TGTGCCAGCAGCCCTGACAGGAATCAGCCCCAGCATTTT. Protein sequence: CASSPDRNQPQHF.

This clone was seen a few times. The chain's CDR3 is CASSIGIRGTSGNTIYF. In nucleotides, the CDR3 is TGTGCCAGTAGTATTGGTATCAGGGGGACCTCTGGAAACACCATATATTTT. V and J are TRBV19 and TRBJ1-3, with TRBD1 matching 7 bases. Germline CDR1 is LNHDA and CDR2 is SQIVND (reference sequence). After removal of 3 bases from V and 0 bases from J, the junction contained 8 bases not matched to a gene. This CDR3 has 17 amino acids.